The 7 T cell receptor beta chains below come from one sample, sequenced in a study of response to subunit inactivated influenza vaccine. TCRdb passed the RT-PCR reads through MiXCR, listing each CDR3 protein once. Of hundreds of thousands of distinct CDR3 sequences in the sample, roughly 9.7% were seen once. This material consisted of PBMCs from blood, taken more than 35 days after vaccination. The receptors here all came from a man aged 50-59 years who received an inactivated influenza vaccine.

The rearrangement joins TRBV7-3 to TRBJ2-1; a weak D match, TRBD1 (6 bases). The CDR3 sequence is 15 residues long. V was trimmed by 1 base and J by 5 bases, leaving 12 bases between them. Germline V gene data show CDR1 as SGHTA and CDR2 as FQGTGA. The CDR3 nucleotides are TGTGCCAGCAGCTTAAGGGGGCAGGGCAACAATGAGCAGTTCTTC. This codes for CASSLRGQGNNEQFF.

The genes are TRBV20-1 and TRBJ2-7; the match to TRBD2 covers 9 bases. This CDR3 spans 15 amino acids. CDR1 is DFQATT, CDR2 SNEGSKA, per germline (reference sequence). Losses at the gene ends were 0 bases for V and 3 bases for J; bases not matched to a gene: 6. The DNA for the CDR3 is TGCAGTGCTAGAGATCTCCTAGCGGGAAACTACGAGCAGTACTTC. Its protein is CSARDLLAGNYEQYF.

This clonotype was found a few times. The V gene is TRBV12-3 or TRBV12-4, the J gene TRBJ2-7, with TRBD1 as a possible D gene (6 bases). Trimming stripped 3 bases from V and 3 bases from J, with 9 bases between. The CDR3 spans 13 residues. CDR3 sequence reads: CASSFAGDYEQYF. CDR3 DNA: TGTGCCAGCAGTTTTGCAGGGGACTACGAGCAGTACTTC.

The table lists this clonotype with a few counts. This rearrangement joins TRBV20-1 to TRBJ1-1; D unresolved. CDR3 length: 15 residues. Deletions cut 6 bases from V and 1 base from J, with 18 bases between. Germline CDR1 DFQATT, CDR2 SNEGSKA (reference sequence). CDR3: CSAHRLDGGNTEAFF. The DNA for the CDR3 is TGCAGTGCCCACCGGCTTGACGGCGGGAACACTGAAGCTTTCTTT.

This clonotype has only a few counts. The chain recombines TRBV6-5 with TRBJ2-7, with TRBD1 matching over 10 bases. Trimming cost V 2 bases and J 3 bases; bases outside gene matches: 4. Germline CDR1 is MNHEY and CDR2 is SVGAGI. The CDR3 loop spans 15 amino acids. CDR3 residues: CASSYGTGVYYEQYF. In nucleotides, the CDR3 is TGTGCCAGCAGTTACGGGACAGGGGTATACTACGAGCAGTACTTC.

The sample holds many counts of this clonotype. The chain combines TRBV4-2 with TRBJ1-6; 8 bases are a match to TRBD1. CDR1 and CDR2 from the germline V gene are LGHNA and YNFKEQ. The CDR3 sequence is 16 residues long. The junction had 6 bases not matched to a gene; V was cut back by 0 bases and J by 8 bases. This chain's CDR3 is CASSQEDRGGYSPLHF. In nucleotides, the CDR3 is TGTGCCAGCAGCCAAGAAGACAGGGGCGGGTATTCACCCCTCCACTTT.

This clonotype was observed many times. The chain is built from TRBV12-3 or TRBV12-4 and TRBJ2-3; 7 bases are a match to TRBD2. The CDR3 spans 16 residues. V shed 3 bases, J shed 2 bases, and the junction held 8 bases outside the gene matches. The CDR3 sequence is CASSLALGGTTDTQYF. DNA for the CDR3: TGTGCCAGCAGTTTGGCCTTGGGAGGGACCACAGATACGCAGTATTTT.